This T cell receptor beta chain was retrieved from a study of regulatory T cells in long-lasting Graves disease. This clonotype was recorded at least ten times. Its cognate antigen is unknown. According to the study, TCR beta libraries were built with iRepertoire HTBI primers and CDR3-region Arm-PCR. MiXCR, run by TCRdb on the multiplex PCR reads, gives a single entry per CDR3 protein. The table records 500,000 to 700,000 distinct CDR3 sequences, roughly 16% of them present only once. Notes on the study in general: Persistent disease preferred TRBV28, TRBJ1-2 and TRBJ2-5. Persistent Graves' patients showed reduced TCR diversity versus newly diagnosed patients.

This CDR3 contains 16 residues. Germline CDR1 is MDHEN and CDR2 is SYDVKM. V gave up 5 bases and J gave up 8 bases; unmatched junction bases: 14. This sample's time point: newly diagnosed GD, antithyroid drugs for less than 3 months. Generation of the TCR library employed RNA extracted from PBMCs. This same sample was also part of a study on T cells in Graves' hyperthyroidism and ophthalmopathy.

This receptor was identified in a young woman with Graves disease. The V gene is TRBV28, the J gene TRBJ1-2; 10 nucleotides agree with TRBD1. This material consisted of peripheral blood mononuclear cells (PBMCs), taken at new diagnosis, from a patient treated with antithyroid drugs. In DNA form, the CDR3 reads TGTGCCAGCAGTAACCACGCCGACAGGGGGCTAAGGGGCTACACCTTC. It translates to CASSNHADRGLRGYTF.